These 28 T cell receptor beta chains were all obtained from the same sample, sequenced in a study of low-dose radiotherapy and immunotherapy resistance in tumors. Specified time point: after trial treatment. The treatment: LDRT plus nivolumab, ipilimumab, low-dose cyclophosphamide and aspirin (RACIN trial). Both TCRalpha and TCRbeta chains were reverse transcribed with V-gene-specific primers. The PCR that amplified TCRs ran for around 20 cycles, relying on a constant-region primer and a V-primer adapter. Each CDR3 protein is one row after TCRdb ran MiXCR on the reads. The table includes approximately 80,000 distinct CDR3 sequences, over 15% detected once. Sequences were derived from PBMCs, sampled after low-dose radiotherapy plus immunotherapy. The receptors shown here come from a male donor with prostate cancer.

This clonotype was recorded many times. The genes are TRBV28 and TRBJ2-3, with a tentative D call TRBD1 (5 bases). Trimming took off 6 bases at V and 5 bases at J, with 6 bases between the two ends. This CDR3 spans 11 amino acids. Germline CDR1 is MDHEN and CDR2 is SYDVKM. The CDR3: CASSGQDTQYF. DNA of the CDR3: TGTGCCAGCAGCGGACAAGATACGCAGTATTTT.

This clonotype has just a few counts. The chain combines TRBV7-2 with TRBJ2-7; unclear D gene. Between the trimmed V and J ends, which lost 1 base and 0 bases, there was a span of 10 bases. Germline V gene sequence: CDR1 SGHTA, CDR2 FQGNSA. The length of the CDR3 is 15 residues. The DNA of the CDR3 is TGTGCCAGCAGCTTAGGTCTTAGGAGCTCCTACGAGCAGTACTTC. The encoded protein is CASSLGLRSSYEQYF. The variable domain in full, completed from reference TRBV7-2 and TRBJ2-7, reads GAGVSQSPSNKVTEKGKDVELRCDPISGHTALYWYRQSLGQGLEFLIYFQGNSAPDKSGLPSDRFSAERTGGSVSTLTIQRTQQEDSAVYLCASSLGLRSSYEQYFGPGTRLTVT.

This clonotype has ten or more counts. The CDR3 DNA reads TGTGCCAGTAGTATGACTAGCCGGGAGACCCAGTACTTC. This translates into CASSMTSRETQYF. J is TRBJ2-5 and V is TRBV19; 7 nucleotides line up with TRBD2. Trimming at V came to 3 bases and at J to 5 bases, leaving 3 bases not matched to a gene. Germline values: CDR1 LNHDA, CDR2 SQIVND (reference sequence). There are 13 residues in the CDR3.

This clonotype was picked up many times. This chain uses TRBV14 with TRBJ2-1, with 8 nucleotides matching TRBD2. J lost 7 bases, V lost 1 base, and 9 bases had no gene match. The CDR3 runs to 16 residues. Germline CDR1 SGHDN, CDR2 FVKESK. Here the CDR3 reads CASSQGLSGSKNEQFF. Here the CDR3 DNA reads TGTGCCAGCAGCCAAGGGCTGAGCGGGAGTAAAAATGAGCAGTTCTTC.

This clonotype was counted ten times or more. The rearrangement uses TRBV6-2 or TRBV6-3 and TRBJ1-5; TRBD1 might be the D (5 bases). CDR3 size: 15 residues. Trimming removed 5 bases from V and 0 bases from J, with 11 bases in between. Germline CDR1 and CDR2: MNHEY and SVGEGT. CDR3 sequence (DNA): TGTGCCAGCAGTCGGGACGCTTATAGCAATCAGCCCCAGCATTTT. Residues: CASSRDAYSNQPQHF.

This clonotype was recorded many times. The chain couples TRBV4-2 to TRBJ2-7, with no clear D. The CDR3 length is 14 residues. The V and J ends lost 1 base and 2 bases respectively, with 9 bases between them. Germline V gene sequence: CDR1 LGHNA, CDR2 YNFKEQ. CDR3: CASSQASGAYEQYF. The DNA of the CDR3 is TGTGCCAGCAGCCAAGCCTCTGGGGCCTACGAGCAGTACTTC.

The table lists this clonotype with many counts. The genes are TRBV30 and TRBJ2-7; D unresolved. Trimming took 2 bases from V and 3 from J, leaving 20 bases between them. The CDR3 totals 16 residues. Germline V gives CDR1 GTSNPN, CDR2 SVGIG (reference sequence). The CDR3 protein is CAWSPVGVDLGYEQYF. The CDR3 DNA reads as TGTGCCTGGAGTCCGGTTGGCGTCGATTTAGGCTACGAGCAGTACTTC.

There are many counts of this clonotype. A read error may produce the germline difference seen at one junction end. This chain uses TRBV3-1 with TRBJ2-7, with D hard to call. This CDR3 contains 14 residues. The V gene's germline CDR1 is LGHDT and CDR2 YNNKEL (reference sequence). CDR3 nucleotide sequence: TGTGCCAGCACCCAAGGAGATAGCTCCTACGAGCAGTACTTC. It codes for CASTQGDSSYEQYF.

This clonotype was detected a few times. The chain carries TRBV3-1 and TRBJ2-1; 12 bases are a match to TRBD2. The V gene's germline CDR1 is LGHDT and CDR2 YNNKEL (reference sequence). Trimming cost V 0 bases and J 14 bases; bases outside gene matches: 11. The CDR3 consists of 16 residues. Written as DNA, the CDR3 is TGTGCCAGCAGCCAAGATCGGGCTAGCGGGAGGGGCCCAGAGTTCTTC. Translated, it gives CASSQDRASGRGPEFF.

This clonotype was recorded at least ten times. The rearrangement links TRBV11-3 to TRBJ2-1; D perhaps matches TRBD2 (6 bases). Trimming cost V 2 bases and J 3 bases, with 14 bases left between them. This CDR3 region has 16 residues. Germline CDR1 is SGHNT and CDR2 is YENEEA. CDR3 nucleotide sequence: TGTGCCAGCAGCTTATCTAGCGCCGACCTCTACAATGAGCAGTTCTTC. This translates into CASSLSSADLYNEQFF. Full variable domain (remainder filled in from reference TRBV11-3 and TRBJ2-1): EAGVVQSPRYKIIEKKQPVAFWCNPISGHNTLYWYLQNLGQGPELLIRYENEEAVDDSQLPKDRFSAERLKGVDSTLKIQPAELGDSAVYLCASSLSSADLYNEQFFGPGTRLTVL.

This clonotype has at least ten counts. This chain links TRBV28 with TRBJ1-5; D not resolved. Germline loops: CDR1 MDHEN, CDR2 SYDVKM. This CDR3 spans 14 amino acids. Trimming removed 3 bases from V and 0 bases from J, with 6 bases in between. For the CDR3, the DNA is TGTGCCAGCAGTTTTGGGGATAGCAATCAGCCCCAGCATTTT. Translation gives CASSFGDSNQPQHF. The full variable domain, rest sourced from reference TRBV28 and TRBJ1-5, is DVKVTQSSRYLVKRTGEKVFLECVQDMDHENMFWYRQDPGLGLRLIYFSYDVKMKEKGDIPEGYSVSREKKERFSLILESASTNQTSMYLCASSFGDSNQPQHFGDGTRLSIL.

This clonotype was recorded once. The chain couples TRBV4-3 to TRBJ1-1; 8 bases map to TRBD1. Per the germline V gene, CDR1 is LGHNA and CDR2 is YSLEER. The CDR3 is made up of 15 amino acids. The V segment lost 0 bases and the J segment 4 bases; nucleotides outside the gene matches: 4. CDR3 protein: CASSQDQGAITEAFF. The CDR3 DNA is TGCGCCAGCAGCCAAGATCAGGGGGCCATCACTGAAGCTTTCTTT.

This clonotype showed up many times. This chain links TRBV5-6 with TRBJ2-1; either TRBD1 or TRBD2 may supply D (5 bases each). V lost 3 bases to trimming and J lost 0 bases, with 19 bases between them. Germline V lookup: CDR1 SGHDT, CDR2 YYEEEE. The CDR3 is 18 amino acids. The CDR3 region is CASSWAGTPFSSYNEQFF. The DNA for the CDR3 is TGTGCCAGCAGCTGGGCCGGGACCCCATTTAGCTCCTACAATGAGCAGTTCTTC.

In this sample, this clonotype turned up many times. The chain uses TRBV28 and TRBJ1-2; D gene unclear. The CDR3 has 13 amino acids. Trimming cost V 6 bases and J 8 bases, with 16 bases left between them. Germline-derived CDR1 and CDR2 are MDHEN and SYDVKM. The DNA of the CDR3 is TGTGCCAGCAGGAATACAGTGACTTGGGGCTACACCTTC. The encoded protein is CASRNTVTWGYTF.

This clonotype has at least ten counts. V and J are TRBV4-2 and TRBJ1-6; possibly TRBD1 for D (6 bases). V was pared by 4 bases and J by 18 bases, with 19 bases between. The CDR3 totals 13 residues. Per germline, CDR1 LGHNA and CDR2 YNFKEQ. CDR3 in amino acids: CASSLNRDTLSHF. CDR3 nucleotide sequence: TGTGCCAGCAGCCTTAACCGGGACACACTATCCCACTTT.

V is TRBV19 and J is TRBJ1-5, with D possibly being TRBD1 (5 bases). V lost 4 bases, J lost 5 bases, and 12 bases lay in between. Germline CDR1 and CDR2: LNHDA and SQIVND (reference sequence). This CDR3 contains 14 residues. The CDR3 DNA reads as TGTGCCAGTAGTAACAATGGGGCAGATCAGCCCCAGCATTTT. Translating it yields CASSNNGADQPQHF.

Note on this clonotype: One junction end does not reproduce the germline sequence, and a read error may be involved. The rearrangement joins TRBV27 to TRBJ2-1; D remains unclear. The CDR3 totals 11 residues. Germline CDR1 is MNHEY and CDR2 is SMNVEV (reference sequence). The CDR3 reads CATSYLNEQFF. In nucleotides, the CDR3 is TGTGCCACCAGTTACCTCAATGAGCAGTTCTTC.

Many counts were recorded for this clonotype. The gene calls are TRBV14 and TRBJ2-1; no reliable D call. Germline V gene lookup returns CDR1 SGHDN and CDR2 FVKESK. V shed 1 base and J shed 9 bases, with 10 bases lying between them. The CDR3 contains 13 residues. The CDR3 reads CASSQGMAVEQFF. CDR3 DNA: TGTGCCAGCAGCCAAGGGATGGCCGTTGAGCAGTTCTTC.

In this sample, this clonotype turned up many times. The chain links TRBV20-1 to TRBJ2-3; possible D gene TRBD2, 5 bases. Germline lookup yields CDR1 DFQATT and CDR2 SNEGSKA (reference sequence). V lost 6 bases and J lost 0, with 13 bases in between. The CDR3 has 14 amino acids. The CDR3 protein is CSAQSGTSTDTQYF. The DNA for the CDR3 is TGCAGTGCGCAGAGCGGAACTAGCACAGATACGCAGTATTTT.

This clonotype showed up many times. This rearrangement joins TRBV27 to TRBJ2-3; D may be TRBD1 (6 bases). Germline CDR1 and CDR2: MNHEY and SMNVEV (reference sequence). The V end was cut by 2 bases, the J end by 1 base, with 19 bases between. This CDR3 has 18 amino acids. CDR3 DNA sequence: TGTGCCAGCAGTTTAAGGAGCAACAGGGTCCGGGGCACAGATACGCAGTATTTT. Protein: CASSLRSNRVRGTDTQYF.

This rearrangement joins TRBV2 to TRBJ2-7; D unclear. V was shortened by 1 base and J by 0 bases, with 13 bases between the two germline ends. The CDR3 consists of 16 residues. Germline V gives CDR1 SNHLY, CDR2 FYNNEI. The CDR3 DNA follows: TGTGCCAGCAGTGAAGGGGAACCTAGGAGCTCCTACGAGCAGTACTTC. This sequence encodes CASSEGEPRSSYEQYF.

This clonotype was counted ten times or more. The rearrangement joins TRBV25-1 to TRBJ1-2, with TRBD1 matching over 7 bases. With 5 bases clipped from V and 4 bases from J, the junction kept 16 bases outside the gene matches. Germline-derived CDR1 and CDR2 are MGHDK and SYGVNS. The CDR3 loop spans 17 amino acids. The CDR3 DNA reads TGTGCCAGCAGTTCACCTTCGGGAGGGGGCGATCTCTATGGCTACACCTTC. Its translation is CASSSPSGGGDLYGYTF.

This clonotype was observed a single time. The gene calls are TRBV11-2 and TRBJ2-7; 7 bases are shared with TRBD2. The V gene's germline CDR1 is SGHAT and CDR2 FQNNGV. Unmatched junction bases numbered 4, after V lost 1 base and J lost 4 bases. This CDR3 is 14 amino acids long. CDR3 amino acids: CASSLVWTSYEQYF. Written as DNA, the CDR3 is TGTGCCAGCAGCTTAGTGTGGACTAGTTACGAGCAGTACTTC.

This clonotype was recorded at least ten times. The chain couples TRBV2 to TRBJ1-5, with TRBD1 matching over 8 bases. V lost 6 bases to trimming and J lost 5 bases; unmatched junction nucleotides: 3. The CDR3 has 13 amino acids. The germline CDR1 and CDR2 sequences are SNHLY and FYNNEI. CDR3 sequence (DNA): TGTGCCAGCAGGTCAGGGGGCTATCAGCCCCAGCATTTT. As protein: CASRSGGYQPQHF.

This clonotype was recorded many times. The J gene is TRBJ2-3, the V gene TRBV20-1; D tentatively reads TRBD1 or TRBD2 (5 bases each). The CDR3 has 15 amino acids. Germline V CDR1 and CDR2: DFQATT, SNEGSKA (reference sequence). Deletions cut 3 bases from V and 2 bases from J, with 15 bases between. As DNA, the CDR3 is TGCAGTGCTAGCGGACTCCCCGGACACACAGATACGCAGTATTTT. Protein product: CSASGLPGHTDTQYF.

This clonotype has at least ten counts. The rearrangement links TRBV15 to TRBJ1-1; 10 nucleotides line up with TRBD1. The CDR3 spans 17 residues. The trim removed 1 base at V and 4 bases at J, leaving 9 bases unmatched. The germline V gene has CDR1 LNHNV and CDR2 YYDKDF (reference sequence). The CDR3 DNA sequence: TGTGCCACCAGCAGAGGGGACAGGGGATATACGTCCACTGAAGCTTTCTTT. Its protein is CATSRGDRGYTSTEAFF.

This clonotype was observed at least ten times. The chain is built from TRBV28 and TRBJ2-5, with 10 positions matching TRBD2. The CDR3 spans 14 residues. Trimming at V came to 6 bases and at J to 4 bases, leaving 5 bases not matched to a gene. The germline gives CDR1 MDHEN, CDR2 SYDVKM. Here the CDR3 DNA reads TGTGCCAGCAGATTAGCGGGAGGACGAGAGACCCAGTACTTC. Residues: CASRLAGGRETQYF.

This clonotype was picked up many times. The CDR3 DNA reads TGTGCCAGCAGTAATCGAGGGACAGTGAACACTGAAGCTTTCTTT. Protein product: CASSNRGTVNTEAFF. The chain has TRBV12-3 or TRBV12-4 and TRBJ1-1, with 7 nucleotides matching TRBD1. After removal of 5 bases from V and 0 bases from J, the junction contained 6 bases not matched to a gene. The CDR3 contains 15 residues.